The present T cell receptor beta chain was sequenced within a study of blood T cell repertoires in COVID-19. Profiling relied on immunoSEQ multiplex PCR, and the TCRdb table lists in-frame clones only, not all of them. The table records about 99,000 clones, over 80% of them present only once. Trimming left V 5 bases short and J 3 bases short, with 14 bases between. This CDR3 spans 15 amino acids. The germline V gene encodes CDR1 LNHNV and CDR2 YYDKDF (reference sequence). This TCR was sampled from a man aged 65 to 85 with active or convalescent COVID-19. Specimen: peripheral blood. The chain recombines TRBV15 with TRBJ1-5; D is unclear. In nucleotides, the CDR3 is TGTGCCACCAGCCTGGATGGTCGACTCAATCAGCCCCAGCATTTT. It codes for CATSLDGRLNQPQHF.